The T cell receptor beta chain under discussion was sequenced for a study of memory CD4+ T cells and cytomegalovirus serostatus. The repertoire was sequenced with immunoSEQ multiplex PCR; TCRdb's copy has only in-frame clones and lacks some. The sample records fewer than 50,000 clones, 70% to 80% being singletons. Trimming removed 4 bases from V and 3 bases from J, with 22 bases in between. This CDR3 spans 17 amino acids. Per the germline V gene, CDR1 is SGHDN and CDR2 is FVKESK. The sort gate was single viable CD3+CD4+CD8-CD45RO+ cells for memory CD4+ T cells. The source of this sequence is an adult in good health and CMV-seronegative. The chain combines TRBV14 with TRBJ2-7; weak D call: TRBD2 (6 bases). The sample taken for sequencing was memory CD4+ T cells from blood. This chain's CDR3 is CASSPRRGSGTFYEQYF. The CDR3 DNA sequence: TGTGCCAGCAGCCCAAGGCGGGGATCGGGAACTTTCTACGAGCAGTACTTC. The full variable domain, with the rest looked up from reference TRBV14 and TRBJ2-7, is EAGVTQFPSHSVIEKGQTVTLRCDPISGHDNLYWYRRVMGKEIKFLLHFVKESKQDESGMPNNRFLAERTGGTYSTLKVQPAELEDSGVYFCASSPRRGSGTFYEQYFGPGTRLTVT.